Described below is a single T cell receptor (beta chain) sequence and its context. This sample is drawn from a study of STAT5B mutations in CD4+ large granular lymphocyte leukemia. The repertoire was sequenced with immunoSEQ multiplex PCR; TCRdb's copy has only in-frame clones and lacks some. Altogether about 34,000 clones are present, approximately 69% being singletons, with the ten largest covering approximately 2.5%. Germline CDR1 is SQVTM and CDR2 is ANQGSEA. V lost 0 bases to trimming and J lost 7 bases, with 13 bases between them. CDR3 size: 14 residues. Sequenced material: CD4+ T cells from blood buffy coats. This TCR was recovered from a human donor in good health. The gene calls are TRBV29-1 and TRBJ2-1; no clear D gene. The CDR3 nucleotides read TGCAGCGTTGAAGATTCGAGAGCGCGGAATGAGCAGTTCTTC. This codes for CSVEDSRARNEQFF.